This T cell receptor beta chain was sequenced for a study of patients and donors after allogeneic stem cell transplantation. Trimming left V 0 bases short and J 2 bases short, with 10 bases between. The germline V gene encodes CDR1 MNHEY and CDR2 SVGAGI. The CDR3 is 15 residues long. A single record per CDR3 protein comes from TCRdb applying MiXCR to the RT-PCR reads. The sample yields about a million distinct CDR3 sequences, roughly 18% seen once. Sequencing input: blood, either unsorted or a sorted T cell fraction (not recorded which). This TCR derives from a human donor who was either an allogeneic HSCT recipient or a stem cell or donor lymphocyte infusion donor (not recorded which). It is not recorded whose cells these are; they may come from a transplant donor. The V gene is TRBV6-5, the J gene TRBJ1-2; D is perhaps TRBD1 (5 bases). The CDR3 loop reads CASSYSISGNYGYTF. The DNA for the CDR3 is TGTGCCAGCAGTTACTCGATCTCAGGGAACTATGGCTACACCTTC.